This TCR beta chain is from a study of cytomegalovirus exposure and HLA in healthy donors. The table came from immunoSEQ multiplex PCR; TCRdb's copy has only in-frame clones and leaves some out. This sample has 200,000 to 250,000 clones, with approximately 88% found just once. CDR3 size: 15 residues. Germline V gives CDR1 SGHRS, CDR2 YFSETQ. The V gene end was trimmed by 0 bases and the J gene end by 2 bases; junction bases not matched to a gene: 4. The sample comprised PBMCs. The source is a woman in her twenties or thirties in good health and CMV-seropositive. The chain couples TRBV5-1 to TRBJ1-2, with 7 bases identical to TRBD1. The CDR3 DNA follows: TGCGCCAGCAGCTTGGTAGCAGGGGGGAACTATGGCTACACCTTC. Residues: CASSLVAGGNYGYTF.